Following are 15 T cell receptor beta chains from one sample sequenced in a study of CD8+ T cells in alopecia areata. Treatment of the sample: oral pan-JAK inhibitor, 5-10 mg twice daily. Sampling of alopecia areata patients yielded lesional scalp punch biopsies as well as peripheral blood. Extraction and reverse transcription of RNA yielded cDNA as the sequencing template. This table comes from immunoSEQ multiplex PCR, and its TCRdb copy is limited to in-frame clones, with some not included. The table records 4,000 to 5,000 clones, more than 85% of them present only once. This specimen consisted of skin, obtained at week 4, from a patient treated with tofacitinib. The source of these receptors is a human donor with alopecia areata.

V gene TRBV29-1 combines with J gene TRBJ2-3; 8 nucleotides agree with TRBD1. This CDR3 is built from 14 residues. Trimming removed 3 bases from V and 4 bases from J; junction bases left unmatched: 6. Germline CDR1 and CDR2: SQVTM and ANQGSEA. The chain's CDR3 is CSVETGDGSDTQYF. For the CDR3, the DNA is TGCAGCGTTGAGACAGGGGATGGGTCAGATACGCAGTATTTT.

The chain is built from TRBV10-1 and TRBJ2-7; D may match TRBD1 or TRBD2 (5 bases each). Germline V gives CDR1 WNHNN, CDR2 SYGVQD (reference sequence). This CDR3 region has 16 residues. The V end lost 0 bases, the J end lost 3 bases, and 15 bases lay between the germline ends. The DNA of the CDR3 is TGCGCCAGCAGTGAGTCGACCGGGGCCTCCTACTACGAGCAGTACTTC. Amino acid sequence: CASSESTGASYYEQYF.

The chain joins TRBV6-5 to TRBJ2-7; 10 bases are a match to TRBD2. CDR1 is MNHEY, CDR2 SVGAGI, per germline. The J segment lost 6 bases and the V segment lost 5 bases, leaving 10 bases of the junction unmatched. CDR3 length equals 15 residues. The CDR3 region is CASSRSGGAFGEQYF. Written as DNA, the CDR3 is TGTGCCAGCAGTAGAAGCGGGGGGGCATTCGGCGAGCAGTACTTC.

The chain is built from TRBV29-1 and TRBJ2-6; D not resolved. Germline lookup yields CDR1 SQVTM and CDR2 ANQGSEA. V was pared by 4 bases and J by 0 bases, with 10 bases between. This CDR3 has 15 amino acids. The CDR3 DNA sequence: TGCAGCGTTGGGGCCAGCAGCTCTGGGGCCAACGTCCTGACTTTC. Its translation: CSVGASSSGANVLTF. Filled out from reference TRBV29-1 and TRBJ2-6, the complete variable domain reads SAVISQKPSRDICQRGTSLTIQCQVDSQVTMMFWYRQQPGQSLTLIATANQGSEATYESGFVIDKFPISRPNLTFSTLTVSNMSPEDSSIYLCSVGASSSGANVLTFGAGSRLTVL.

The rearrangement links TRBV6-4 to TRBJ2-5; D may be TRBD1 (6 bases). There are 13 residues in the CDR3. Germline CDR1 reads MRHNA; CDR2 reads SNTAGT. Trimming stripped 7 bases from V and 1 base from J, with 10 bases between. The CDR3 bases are TGTGCCAGCAACCGGGACACCCAAGAGACCCAGTACTTC. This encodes CASNRDTQETQYF.

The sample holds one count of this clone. CDR3 sequence (DNA): TGTGCCACCAGCAGTTACCGCAGGGAGCTGAATTCCTACAATGAGCAGTTCTTC. Encoded protein: CATSSYRRELNSYNEQFF. J is TRBJ2-1 and V is TRBV15; either TRBD1 or TRBD2 may supply D (5 bases each). Germline V CDR1 and CDR2: LNHNV, YYDKDF (reference sequence). There are 18 residues in the CDR3. Deletions cut 3 bases from V and 1 base from J, with 19 bases between. The variable domain in full, completed from reference TRBV15 and TRBJ2-1, reads DAMVIQNPRYQVTQFGKPVTLSCSQTLNHNVMYWYQQKSSQAPKLLFHYYDKDFNNEADTPDNFQSRRPNTSFCFLDIRSPGLGDTAMYLCATSSYRRELNSYNEQFFGPGTRLTVL.

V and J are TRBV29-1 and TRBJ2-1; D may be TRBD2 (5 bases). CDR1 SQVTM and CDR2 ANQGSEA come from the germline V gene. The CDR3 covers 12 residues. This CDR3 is CTCRGEYNEQFF. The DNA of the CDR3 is TGCACTTGTCGGGGAGAATACAATGAGCAGTTCTTC.

Here the CDR3 reads CASSYVGTSEAFF. CDR3 nucleotide sequence: TGTGCCAGCAGTTACGTGGGGACTAGTGAAGCTTTCTTT. This rearrangement joins TRBV6-5 to TRBJ1-1; D may be TRBD1 (5 bases). V was cut by 2 bases and J by 7 bases, with 11 bases left in between. This CDR3 is 13 amino acids long. CDR1 is MNHEY and CDR2 is SVGAGI in the germline V gene.

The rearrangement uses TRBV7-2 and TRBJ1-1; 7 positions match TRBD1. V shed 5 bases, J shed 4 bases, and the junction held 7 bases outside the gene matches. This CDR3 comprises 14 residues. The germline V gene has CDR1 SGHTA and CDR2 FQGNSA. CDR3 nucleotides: TGTGCCAGCAGCACAAGACAGGGAGGCACTGAAGCTTTCTTT. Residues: CASSTRQGGTEAFF.

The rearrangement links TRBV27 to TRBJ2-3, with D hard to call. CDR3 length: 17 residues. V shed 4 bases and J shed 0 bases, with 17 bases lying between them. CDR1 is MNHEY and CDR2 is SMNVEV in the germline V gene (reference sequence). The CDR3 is CASSSLVQFGSTDTQYF. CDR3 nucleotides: TGTGCCAGCAGTTCCCTCGTCCAGTTCGGCAGCACAGATACGCAGTATTTT.

This chain's CDR3 is CASSSQGSDITEAFF. The CDR3 DNA is TGCGCCAGCAGCTCTCAGGGGTCAGATATCACTGAAGCTTTCTTT. V is TRBV5-1 and J is TRBJ1-1, with D maybe TRBD1 (6 bases). V lost 3 bases to trimming and J lost 4 bases, with 16 bases between them. CDR3 length equals 15 residues. Germline V gives CDR1 SGHRS, CDR2 YFSETQ. The whole variable domain, filled in from reference TRBV5-1 and TRBJ1-1, reads KAGVTQTPRYLIKTRGQQVTLSCSPISGHRSVSWYQQTPGQGLQFLFEYFSETQRNKGNFPGRFSGRQFSNSRSEMNVSTLELGDSALYLCASSSQGSDITEAFFGQGTRLTVV.

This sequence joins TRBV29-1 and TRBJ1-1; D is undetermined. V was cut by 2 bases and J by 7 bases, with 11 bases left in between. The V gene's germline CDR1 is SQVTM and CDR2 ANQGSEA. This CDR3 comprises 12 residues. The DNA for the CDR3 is TGCAGCGTTGAAACATCCAAACGTGAAGCTTTCTTT. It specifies CSVETSKREAFF.

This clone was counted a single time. CDR3 region: CASSETGGTEAFF. The CDR3 DNA follows: TGTGCCAGCAGCGAAACAGGGGGCACTGAAGCTTTCTTT. The rearrangement uses TRBV7-3 and TRBJ1-1; 8 bases match TRBD1. Germline CDR1 SGHTA, CDR2 FQGTGA. The CDR3 sequence is 13 residues long. V trimming: 5 bases; J trimming: 4 bases; junction bases outside the gene matches: 3.

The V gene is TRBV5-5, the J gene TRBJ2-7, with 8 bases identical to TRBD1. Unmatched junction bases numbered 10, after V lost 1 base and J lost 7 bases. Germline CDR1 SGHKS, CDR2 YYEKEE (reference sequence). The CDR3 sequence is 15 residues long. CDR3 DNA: TGTGCCAGCAGCTTGTGGACAGGGAATTTGAGGGAGCAGTACTTC. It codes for CASSLWTGNLREQYF. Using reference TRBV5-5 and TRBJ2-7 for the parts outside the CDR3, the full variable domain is DAGVTQSPTHLIKTRGQQVTLRCSPISGHKSVSWYQQVLGQGPQFIFQYYEKEERGRGNFPDRFSARQFPNYSSELNVNALLLGDSALYLCASSLWTGNLREQYFGPGTRLTVT.

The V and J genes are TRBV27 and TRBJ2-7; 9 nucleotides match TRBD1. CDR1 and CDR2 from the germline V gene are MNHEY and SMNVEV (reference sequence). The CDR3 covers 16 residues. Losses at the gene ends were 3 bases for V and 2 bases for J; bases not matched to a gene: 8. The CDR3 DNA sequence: TGTGCCAGCAGTTTCGTTTCTGGGACAGGGCCCTACGAGCAGTACTTC. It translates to CASSFVSGTGPYEQYF.